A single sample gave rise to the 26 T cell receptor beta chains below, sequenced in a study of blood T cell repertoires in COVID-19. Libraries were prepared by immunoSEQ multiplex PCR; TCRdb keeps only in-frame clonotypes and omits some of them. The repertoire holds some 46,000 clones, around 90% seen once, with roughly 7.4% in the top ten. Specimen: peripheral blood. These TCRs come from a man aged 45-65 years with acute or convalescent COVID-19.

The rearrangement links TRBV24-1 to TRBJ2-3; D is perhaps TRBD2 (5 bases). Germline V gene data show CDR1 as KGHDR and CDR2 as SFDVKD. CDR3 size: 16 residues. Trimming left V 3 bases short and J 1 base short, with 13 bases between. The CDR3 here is CATSDGGVTGTDTQYF. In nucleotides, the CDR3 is TGTGCCACCAGTGATGGAGGTGTGACGGGCACAGATACGCAGTATTTT.

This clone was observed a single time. The CDR3 loop reads CASSQDARGYTF. In nucleotides, the CDR3 is TGTGCCAGCAGCCAAGACGCGAGAGGCTACACCTTC. This rearrangement joins TRBV3-1 (or the pseudogene TRBV3-2) to TRBJ1-2; D call uncertain. This CDR3 has 12 residues. Germline loops: CDR1 LGHDT, CDR2 YNNKEL (reference sequence). Trimming took 0 bases from V and 8 from J, leaving 7 bases between them.

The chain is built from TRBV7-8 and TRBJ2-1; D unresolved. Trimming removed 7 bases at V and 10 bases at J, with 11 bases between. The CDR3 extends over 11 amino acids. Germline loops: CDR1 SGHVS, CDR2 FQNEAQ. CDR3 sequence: CASTRNGEQFF. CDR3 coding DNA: TGTGCCAGCACCCGAAACGGGGAGCAGTTCTTC.

The CDR3 DNA is TGTGCCACCAGCAGAGAGCCTGACTCCTACTATGGCTACACCTTC. The encoded protein is CATSREPDSYYGYTF. The V call is TRBV15, the J call TRBJ1-2; D unclear. The V end lost 0 bases, the J end lost 3 bases, and 11 bases lay between the germline ends. Germline lookup yields CDR1 LNHNV and CDR2 YYDKDF (reference sequence). The CDR3 has 15 residues.

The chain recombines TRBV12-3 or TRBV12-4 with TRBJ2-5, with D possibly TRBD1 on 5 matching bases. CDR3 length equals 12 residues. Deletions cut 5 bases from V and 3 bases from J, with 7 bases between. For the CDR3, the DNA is TGTGCCAGCAGTCGACAGAAAGAGACCCAGTACTTC. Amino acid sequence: CASSRQKETQYF.

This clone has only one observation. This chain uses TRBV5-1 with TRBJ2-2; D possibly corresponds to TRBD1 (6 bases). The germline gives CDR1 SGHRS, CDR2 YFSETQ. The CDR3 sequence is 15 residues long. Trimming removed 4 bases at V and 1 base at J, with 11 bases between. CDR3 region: CASSLTTGNTGELFF. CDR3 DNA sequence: TGCGCCAGCAGCCTAACGACAGGGAACACCGGGGAGCTGTTTTTT.

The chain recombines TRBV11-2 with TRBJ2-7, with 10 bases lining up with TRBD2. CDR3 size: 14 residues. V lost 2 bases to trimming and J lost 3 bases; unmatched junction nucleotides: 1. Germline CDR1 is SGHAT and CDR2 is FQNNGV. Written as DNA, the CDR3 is TGTGCCAGCAGCTTACCTAGCGGGAGCTACGAGCAGTACTTC. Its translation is CASSLPSGSYEQYF.

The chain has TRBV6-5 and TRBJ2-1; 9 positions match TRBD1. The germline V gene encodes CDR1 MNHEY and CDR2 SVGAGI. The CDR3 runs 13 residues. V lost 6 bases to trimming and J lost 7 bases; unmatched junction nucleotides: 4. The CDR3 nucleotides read TGTGCCAGCAGGGGACAGGGTAGGAATGAGCAGTTCTTC. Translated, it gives CASRGQGRNEQFF.

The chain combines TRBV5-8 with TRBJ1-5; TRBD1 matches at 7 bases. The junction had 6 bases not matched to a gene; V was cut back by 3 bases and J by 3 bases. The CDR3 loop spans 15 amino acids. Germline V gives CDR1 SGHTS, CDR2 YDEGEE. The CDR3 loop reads CASSWLQGPNQPQHF. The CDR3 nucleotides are TGTGCCAGCAGCTGGTTACAGGGGCCCAATCAGCCCCAGCATTTT.

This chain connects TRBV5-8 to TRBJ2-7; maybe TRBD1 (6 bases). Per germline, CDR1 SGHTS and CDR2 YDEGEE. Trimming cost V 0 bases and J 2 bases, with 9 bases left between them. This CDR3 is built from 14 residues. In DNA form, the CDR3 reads TGTGCCAGCAGCTTGGGGGACACCACCTACGAGCAGTACTTC. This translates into CASSLGDTTYEQYF. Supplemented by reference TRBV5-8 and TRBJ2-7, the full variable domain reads EAGVTQSPTHLIKTRGQQATLRCSPISGHTSVYWYQQALGLGLQFLLWYDEGEERNRGNFPPRFSGRQFPNYSSELNVNALELEDSALYLCASSLGDTTYEQYFGPGTRLTVT.

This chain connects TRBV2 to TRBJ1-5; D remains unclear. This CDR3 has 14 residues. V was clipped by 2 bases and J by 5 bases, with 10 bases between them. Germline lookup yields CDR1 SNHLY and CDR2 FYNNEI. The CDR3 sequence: CASSEYSGDQPQHF. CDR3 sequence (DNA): TGTGCCAGCAGTGAATATTCTGGAGATCAGCCCCAGCATTTT.

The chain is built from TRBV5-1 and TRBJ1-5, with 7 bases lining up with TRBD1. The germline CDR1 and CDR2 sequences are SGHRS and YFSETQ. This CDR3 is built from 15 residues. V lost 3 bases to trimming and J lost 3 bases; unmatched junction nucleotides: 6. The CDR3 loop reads CASSSTGNPNQPQHF. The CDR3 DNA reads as TGCGCCAGCAGCTCGACAGGGAATCCCAATCAGCCCCAGCATTTT.

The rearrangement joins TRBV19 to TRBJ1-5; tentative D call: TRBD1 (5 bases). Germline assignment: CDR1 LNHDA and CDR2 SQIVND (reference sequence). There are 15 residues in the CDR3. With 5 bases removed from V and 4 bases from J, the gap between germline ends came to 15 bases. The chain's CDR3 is CASSAGLSFNQPQHF. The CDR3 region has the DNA TGTGCCAGTAGTGCAGGGCTTTCCTTTAATCAGCCCCAGCATTTT.

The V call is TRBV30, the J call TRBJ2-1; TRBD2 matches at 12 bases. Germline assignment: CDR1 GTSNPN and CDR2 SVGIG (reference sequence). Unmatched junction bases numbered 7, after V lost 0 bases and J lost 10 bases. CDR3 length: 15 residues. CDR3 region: CAWSVRGLAGIEQFF. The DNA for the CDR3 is TGTGCCTGGAGTGTACGAGGACTAGCGGGGATCGAGCAGTTCTTC.

Written as DNA, the CDR3 is TGTGCCAGCACGCAGGCGCCCTTCGTGGACACCATATATTTT. This codes for CASTQAPFVDTIYF. This sequence joins TRBV6-5 and TRBJ1-3; D is unresolved. The germline V and J ends were trimmed by 7 bases and 8 bases, with 18 bases remaining between them. There are 14 residues in the CDR3. The V gene's germline CDR1 is MNHEY and CDR2 SVGAGI.

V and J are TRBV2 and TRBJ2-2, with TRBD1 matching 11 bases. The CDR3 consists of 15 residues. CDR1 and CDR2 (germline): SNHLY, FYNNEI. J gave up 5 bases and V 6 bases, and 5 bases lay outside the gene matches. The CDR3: CASSRDRGGTGELFF. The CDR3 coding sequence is TGTGCCAGCAGCCGGGACAGGGGGGGGACCGGGGAGCTGTTTTTT. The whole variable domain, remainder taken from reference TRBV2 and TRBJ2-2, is EPEVTQTPSHQVTQMGQEVILRCVPISNHLYFYWYRQILGQKVEFLVSFYNNEISEKSEIFDDQFSVERPDGSNFTLKIRSTKLEDSAMYFCASSRDRGGTGELFFGEGSRLTVL.

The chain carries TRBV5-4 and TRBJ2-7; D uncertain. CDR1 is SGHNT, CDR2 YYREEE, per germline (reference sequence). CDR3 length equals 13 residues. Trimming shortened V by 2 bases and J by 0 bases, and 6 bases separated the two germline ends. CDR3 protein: CASSFGVSYEQYF. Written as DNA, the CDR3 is TGTGCCAGCAGCTTCGGAGTCTCCTACGAGCAGTACTTC.

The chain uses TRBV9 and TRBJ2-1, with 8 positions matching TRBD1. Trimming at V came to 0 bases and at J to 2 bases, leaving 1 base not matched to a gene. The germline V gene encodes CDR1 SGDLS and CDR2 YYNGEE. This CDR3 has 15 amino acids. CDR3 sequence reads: CASSVVQGAYNEQFF. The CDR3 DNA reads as TGTGCCAGCAGCGTAGTACAGGGGGCCTACAATGAGCAGTTCTTC.

CDR3 DNA sequence: TGTGCCAGCAGCGCCCCCGGGATTTACAATGAGCAGTTCTTC. It translates to CASSAPGIYNEQFF. The chain couples TRBV7-3 to TRBJ2-1, with D perhaps TRBD2 (5 bases). V lost 5 bases and J lost 4, with 12 bases in between. CDR1 and CDR2 from the germline V gene are SGHTA and FQGTGA. The CDR3 extends over 14 amino acids.

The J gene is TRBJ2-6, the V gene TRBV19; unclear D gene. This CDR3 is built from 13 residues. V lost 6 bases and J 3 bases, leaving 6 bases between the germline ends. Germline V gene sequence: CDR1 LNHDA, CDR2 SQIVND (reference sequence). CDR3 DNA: TGTGCCAGTAGGTCGGGTGGGGCCAACGTCCTGACTTTC. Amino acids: CASRSGGANVLTF.

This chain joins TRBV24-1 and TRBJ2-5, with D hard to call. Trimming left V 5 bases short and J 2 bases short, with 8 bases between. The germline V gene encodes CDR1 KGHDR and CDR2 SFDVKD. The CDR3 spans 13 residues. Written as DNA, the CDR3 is TGTGCCACCAGTGGGGCAGCACAAGAGACCCAGTACTTC. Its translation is CATSGAAQETQYF.

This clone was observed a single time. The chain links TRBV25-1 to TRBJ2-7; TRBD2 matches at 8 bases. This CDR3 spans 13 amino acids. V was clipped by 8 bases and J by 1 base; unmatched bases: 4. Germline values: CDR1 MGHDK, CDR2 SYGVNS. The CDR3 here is CASQAGESYEQYF. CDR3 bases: TGTGCCAGCCAAGCGGGAGAGTCCTACGAGCAGTACTTC.

Here the CDR3 DNA reads TGTGCCAGCTGGGGGGTATGGGCCGGGGAGCTGTTTTTT. The encoded protein is CASWGVWAGELFF. This chain links TRBV2 with TRBJ2-2, with D possibly TRBD2 on 6 matching bases. V lost 8 bases and J 6 bases, leaving 13 bases between the germline ends. The germline V gene has CDR1 SNHLY and CDR2 FYNNEI. The CDR3 is made up of 13 amino acids.

The CDR3: CASGLAIKETQYF. As DNA, the CDR3 is TGTGCTAGTGGTTTGGCTATCAAAGAGACCCAGTACTTC. The rearrangement joins TRBV12-5 to TRBJ2-5; D not certain. CDR3 length: 13 amino acids. V lost 1 base, J lost 3 bases, and 6 bases lay in between. Germline lookup yields CDR1 LGHNT and CDR2 FRNRAP.

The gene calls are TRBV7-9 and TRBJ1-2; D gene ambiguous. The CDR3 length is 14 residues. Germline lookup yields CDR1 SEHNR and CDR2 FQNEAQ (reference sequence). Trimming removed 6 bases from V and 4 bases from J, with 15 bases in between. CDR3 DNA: TGTGCCAGCAGTCCTGCGTGGCAGGTCTATGGCTACACCTTC. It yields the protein CASSPAWQVYGYTF.

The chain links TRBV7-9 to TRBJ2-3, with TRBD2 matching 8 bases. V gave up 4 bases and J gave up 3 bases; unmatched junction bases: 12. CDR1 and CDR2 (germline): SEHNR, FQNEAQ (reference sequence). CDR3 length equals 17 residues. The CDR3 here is CASSSGPGLGLTDTQYF. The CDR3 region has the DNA TGTGCCAGCAGCTCGGGCCCGGGACTAGGGCTTACAGATACGCAGTATTTT.